The rows below give T cell receptor beta chains drawn from one sample of a study of long-term antiretroviral therapy in people with HIV. The repertoire was sequenced with immunoSEQ multiplex PCR; TCRdb's copy has only in-frame clones and lacks some. Here the sample spans tens of thousands of clones, 76% being singletons. This specimen was unsorted PBMCs, taken 1.1 years before starting antiretroviral therapy. The receptors come from a woman in her thirties or forties with HIV. Each CDR3 is given with its conserved first and last residue. A D gene is named only where the DNA matches it firmly. Some rows have no size entry. The others give once, few or many, or a class for an expanded clone.

TRBJ2-2 TRBV15 - - CATSRDPSVAWELFF TGTGCCACCAGCAGAGATCCGTCGGTGGCCTGGGAGCTGTTTTTT
TRBJ1-5 TRBV6-1 TRBD1 - CASSEGTGLWDSNQPQHF TGTGCCAGCAGTGAGGGGACAGGACTCTGGGATAGCAATCAGCCCCAGCATTTT
TRBJ1-2 TRBV27 - - CASSLFPGAQYGYTF TGTGCCAGCAGTTTATTCCCGGGGGCACAATATGGCTACACCTTC
TRBJ1-1 TRBV10-2 TRBD1 - CASSSDRGRNTEAFF TGCGCCAGCAGTTCAGACAGGGGGAGGAACACTGAAGCTTTCTTT
TRBJ2-1 TRBV7-2 TRBD2 - CASSLAVYAGAYNEQFF TGTGCCAGCAGCCTGGCCGTCTACGCGGGAGCCTACAATGAGCAGTTCTTC
TRBJ1-3 TRBV19 - - CASSIRGRTVSGNTIYF TGTGCCAGTAGTATAAGAGGAAGAACCGTCTCTGGAAACACCATATATTTT
TRBJ2-1 TRBV5-5 - - CASSRSTGTYNEQFF TGTGCCAGCAGCCGCTCAACAGGGACCTACAATGAGCAGTTCTTC
TRBJ2-7 TRBV11-2 - - CASTLPAYEQYF TGTGCCAGCACCTTACCCGCCTACGAGCAGTACTTC
TRBJ2-1 TRBV19 TRBD2 - CASSIGLAVYNEQFF TGTGCCAGTAGTATAGGACTAGCGGTATACAATGAGCAGTTCTTC
TRBJ1-5 TRBV19 - - CASSQDRFQPQHF TGTGCCAGTAGCCAGGATCGATTTCAGCCCCAGCATTTT
TRBJ2-1 TRBV14 - - CASSPNRGQQSSYNEQFF TGTGCCAGCAGCCCAAACCGAGGGCAGCAGAGCTCCTACAATGAGCAGTTCTTC
TRBJ2-7 TRBV7-6 - - CASSLAVRGYEQYF TGTGCCAGCAGCTTAGCGGTAAGGGGATACGAGCAGTACTTC
TRBJ2-1 TRBV7-8 TRBD2 - CASSRDAGGWNEQFF TGTGCCAGCAGCCGAGATGCGGGAGGATGGAATGAGCAGTTCTTC
TRBJ2-7 TRBV27 TRBD2 once CASSLYIAGLGEQYF TGTGCCAGCAGTTTATATATAGCGGGGCTGGGGGAGCAGTACTTC
TRBJ1-1 TRBV27 - - CASSRNGGVGTEAFF TGTGCCAGCAGTCGTAATGGTGGAGTTGGGACTGAAGCTTTCTTT
TRBJ1-1 TRBV5-1 TRBD1 - CASRQGAPNTEAFF TGCGCCAGCAGACAGGGGGCGCCGAACACTGAAGCTTTCTTT
TRBJ1-5 TRBV6-5 - - CASSWGHRDQPQHF TGTGCCAGCTCCTGGGGGCACAGAGATCAGCCCCAGCATTTT
TRBJ2-5 TRBV19 TRBD1 few CASSIPGQGKETQYF TGTGCCAGTAGTATTCCGGGACAGGGGAAAGAGACCCAGTACTTC
TRBJ2-1 TRBV6-6 TRBD2 - CASSYTSGSSYNEQFF TGTGCCAGCAGTTACACAAGCGGGAGCTCCTACAATGAGCAGTTCTTC
TRBJ2-3 TRBV7-9 - - CASSLQGTSDTQYF TGTGCCAGCAGCTTACAAGGAACTTCGGATACGCAGTATTTT
TRBJ2-4 TRBV30 TRBD1 - CAWSVQGAGPQNIQYF TGTGCCTGGAGTGTACAGGGGGCGGGACCACAAAACATTCAGTACTTC
TRBJ2-3 TRBV18 - - CASSPRDTDTQYF TGTGCCAGCTCACCCAGGGACACAGATACGCAGTATTTT
TRBJ1-1 TRBV6-6 TRBD1 - CASRQDRLNTEAFF TGTGCCAGCAGACAGGACAGGCTGAACACTGAAGCTTTCTTT
TRBJ2-7 TRBV5-1 TRBD2 few CASSLEGGSSSYEQYF TGCGCCAGCAGCTTGGAAGGCGGGAGCAGCTCCTACGAGCAGTACTTC
TRBJ2-3 TRBV7-9 TRBD2 - CASSLPNFGLADTDTQYF TGTGCCAGCAGCTTACCAAATTTTGGACTAGCGGACACAGATACGCAGTATTTT
TRBJ1-5 TRBV29-1 - few CSVLDGVNQPQHF TGCAGCGTGCTCGACGGGGTAAATCAGCCCCAGCATTTT
TRBJ2-7 TRBV2 - - CASSLPIGLSYEQYF TGTGCCAGCAGTCTACCTATAGGGCTTTCCTACGAGCAGTACTTC
TRBJ2-2 TRBV4-3 - - CASSQASTPSTGELFF TGCGCCAGCAGCCAAGCGAGCACTCCCAGCACCGGGGAGCTGTTTTTT
TRBJ2-3 TRBV20-1 - - CSFRKGDTQYF TGCAGCTTCCGGAAGGGAGATACGCAGTATTTT
TRBJ1-2 TRBV7-2 - - CASSTTRDTKHGYTF TGTGCCAGCAGCACTACACGGGACACCAAACATGGCTACACCTTC
TRBJ1-2 TRBV14 - few CASSPTPRVSNGYTF TGTGCCAGCAGCCCTACTCCCAGGGTTTCGAATGGCTACACCTTC
TRBJ2-1 TRBV29-1 - - CSVGTSNEQFF TGCAGCGTTGGGACTTCCAATGAGCAGTTCTTC
TRBJ1-1 TRBV6-1 - - CASMGEANTEAFF TGTGCCAGCATGGGGGAGGCGAACACTGAAGCTTTCTTT
TRBJ2-1 TRBV11-2 - - CASSLAGIDEQFF TGTGCCAGCAGCTTGGCCGGGATCGATGAGCAGTTCTTC
TRBJ1-5 TRBV5-8 - - CASSQSPNQPQHF TGTGCCAGCAGTCAAAGCCCCAATCAGCCCCAGCATTTT
TRBJ1-4 TRBV18 TRBD1 - CASSPATGGREKLFF TGTGCCAGCTCACCAGCGACAGGGGGGCGAGAAAAACTGTTTTTT
TRBJ1-5 TRBV11-1 - - CASSLGESGWGQPQHF TGTGCCAGCAGCTTAGGAGAATCAGGGTGGGGGCAGCCCCAGCATTTT
TRBJ1-6 TRBV11-3 - - CASSLDPTGSSPLHF TGTGCCAGCAGCTTAGATCCGACAGGTTCTTCACCCCTCCACTTT
TRBJ2-7 TRBV29-1 TRBD2 - CSVIGGGRYEQYF TGCAGCGTTATCGGGGGGGGTCGGTACGAGCAGTACTTC
TRBJ1-5 TRBV5-8 - - CASSLLYWGNQPQHF TGTGCCAGCAGCTTGCTATATTGGGGCAATCAGCCCCAGCATTTT
TRBJ2-7 TRBV10-2 TRBD1 medium-sized CASTGRRGFYEQYF TGCGCCAGCACCGGACGCAGGGGGTTCTACGAGCAGTACTTC
TRBJ2-7 TRBV25-1 - - CASTAGYEQYF TGTGCCAGCACCGCCGGGTACGAGCAGTACTTC
TRBJ2-1 TRBV2 TRBD2 - CASRPRLAGTNNEQFF TGTGCCAGCAGGCCACGACTAGCGGGCACAAACAATGAGCAGTTCTTC
TRBJ2-3 TRBV7-9 TRBD2 - CASSLVLAGEAQYF TGTGCCAGCAGCTTAGTTCTAGCGGGAGAGGCGCAGTATTTT
TRBJ2-5 TRBV10-3 - - CAISEGVRETQYF TGTGCCATCAGTGAAGGGGTTCGGGAGACCCAGTACTTC
TRBJ1-2 TRBV29-1 - - CSVGSGTGFNYGYTF TGCAGCGTTGGGAGCGGGACGGGTTTTAACTATGGCTACACCTTC
TRBJ2-7 TRBV7-2 - - CASSLAVGLGYEQYF TGTGCCAGCAGCTTAGCAGTGGGACTTGGCTACGAGCAGTACTTC